A single sample gave rise to the 3 T cell receptor beta chains below, sequenced in a study of blood T cell repertoires in COVID-19. Profiled with immunoSEQ multiplex PCR; TCRdb holds only in-frame clones, not every one. Of under 100,000 clones listed, about 87% are singletons. Sequenced: peripheral blood. All receptors derive from a human donor in a cohort sampled during active COVID-19.

The chain recombines TRBV14 with TRBJ2-7; 12 nucleotides line up with TRBD2. The V and J ends lost 8 bases and 7 bases, in that order; junction bases with no gene match: 15. Per the germline V gene, CDR1 is SGHDN and CDR2 is FVKESK. This CDR3 comprises 16 residues. CDR3 in amino acids: CASAPLGLAGSGEQYF. CDR3 coding DNA: TGTGCCAGCGCCCCCCTGGGACTAGCGGGCTCCGGGGAGCAGTACTTC.

As to this clone: Other DNA sequences in the sample encode the same CDR3. The chain links TRBV20-1 to TRBJ1-2; no reliable D call. The CDR3 spans 11 residues. The V and J ends lost 4 bases and 8 bases respectively, with 11 bases between them. From germline, CDR1 is DFQATT and CDR2 SNEGSKA (reference sequence). The CDR3, as DNA: TGCAGTGCTACGGGCTCGGGAGGCTACACCTTC. It codes for CSATGSGGYTF.

The chain carries TRBV28 and TRBJ2-5, with D perhaps matching TRBD2 (5 bases). The length of the CDR3 is 13 residues. V dropped 3 bases and J dropped 4 bases, with 9 bases sitting between them. CDR1 is MDHEN and CDR2 is SYDVKM in the germline V gene. CDR3: CASSLTKVETQYF. In DNA, the CDR3 is TGTGCCAGCAGTTTGACTAAGGTAGAGACCCAGTACTTC.